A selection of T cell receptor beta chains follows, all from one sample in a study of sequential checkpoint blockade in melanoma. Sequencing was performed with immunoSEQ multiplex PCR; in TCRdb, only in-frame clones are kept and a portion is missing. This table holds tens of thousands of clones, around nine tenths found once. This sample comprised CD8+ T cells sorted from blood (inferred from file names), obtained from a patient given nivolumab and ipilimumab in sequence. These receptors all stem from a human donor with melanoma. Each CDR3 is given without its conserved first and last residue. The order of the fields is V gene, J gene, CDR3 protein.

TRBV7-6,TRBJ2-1,ASSLRAPYLAGESLSYNEQF
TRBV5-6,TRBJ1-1,ASSWGTGNTEAF
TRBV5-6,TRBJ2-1,ASSTQMGLAYNEQF
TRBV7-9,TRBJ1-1,ASSTWTGGNTEAF
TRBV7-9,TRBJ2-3,ASSLEASGYTDTQY
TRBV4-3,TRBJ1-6,ASSLDPGTRNSPLH
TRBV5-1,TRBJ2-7,ASSLSAGLTYEQY
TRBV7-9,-,ASSASEYRASGYEQY
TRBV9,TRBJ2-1,ASSVGAGSYNEQF
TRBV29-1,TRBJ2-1,SVGGDTYNEQF
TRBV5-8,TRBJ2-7,ASSLARELNEQY
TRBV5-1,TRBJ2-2,ASSLARTGLTGELF
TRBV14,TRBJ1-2,ASRPGTVTMGYT
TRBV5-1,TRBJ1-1,ASSVTRGQMNTEAF
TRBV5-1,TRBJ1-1,ASSLEDPGATEAF
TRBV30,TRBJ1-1,AWVTGGGTEAF
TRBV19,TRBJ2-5,ASSPGHTQETQY
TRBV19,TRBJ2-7,ASSMGQTTEQY
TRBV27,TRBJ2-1,ASSLVTDSQQF
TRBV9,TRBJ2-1,ASSVAEGNEQF
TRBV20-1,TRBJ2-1,SAPTGNEQF
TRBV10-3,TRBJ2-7,AISEGLAGSYEQY
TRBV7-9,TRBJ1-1,ASSLVTGTTEAF
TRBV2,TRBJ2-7,ASRQGAISHEQY
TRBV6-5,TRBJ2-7,ASSYLPSRSYEQY
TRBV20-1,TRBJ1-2,SAPVNYGYT
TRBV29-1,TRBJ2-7,SVRQGGYEQY
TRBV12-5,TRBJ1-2,ASGTPGQGAALWGYT
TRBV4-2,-,ASSQEGGSSYEQY
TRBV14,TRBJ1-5,ASSQDSSNQPQH
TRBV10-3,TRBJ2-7,AISVWDREPSRGNEQY
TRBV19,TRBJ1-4,ASSTPGGTDPTNEKLF
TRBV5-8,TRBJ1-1,ASSLVRNTEAF
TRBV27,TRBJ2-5,ASSLWGGGKTQY
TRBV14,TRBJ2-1,ASSRAPLAGGSEQF
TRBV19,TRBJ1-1,ASSSRGSTEAF
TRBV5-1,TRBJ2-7,ASSLETGSDEQY
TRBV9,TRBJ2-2,ASSESSTSSYTGELF
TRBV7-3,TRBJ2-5,ASSLGTSGKRETQY
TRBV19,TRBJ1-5,ASSIPIRGLEPQH
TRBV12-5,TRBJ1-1,ASGFSSYTEAF
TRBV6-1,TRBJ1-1,ASSGTGFTEAF
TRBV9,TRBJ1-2,ASSASPRVPHGYT
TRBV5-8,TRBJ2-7,ASSFPGYEQY
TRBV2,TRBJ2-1,AKTSGSWGSSYNEQF
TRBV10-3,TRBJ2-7,AISEPTLSSYGQY
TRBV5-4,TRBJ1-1,ASSLRQGNTEAF
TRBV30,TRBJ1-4,AWSVFRGDEKLF
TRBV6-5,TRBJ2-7,ASSYGVSYEQY
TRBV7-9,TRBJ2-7,ASSLAEAYEQY
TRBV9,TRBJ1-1,ASSEGGDTEAF
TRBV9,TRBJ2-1,ASSPRGLAGVIEQF
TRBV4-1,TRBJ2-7,ASSQVASGSHEQY
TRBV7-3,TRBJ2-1,ASSQGTGGFYEQF
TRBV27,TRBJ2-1,ASSPRAGNEQF
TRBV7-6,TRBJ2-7,ASSLVDSAYEQY